This TCR beta chain was profiled in a study of cytomegalovirus exposure and HLA in healthy donors. The wider study: Across roughly 400 genotyped donors, about 81% landed in the Caucasian-associated ancestry cluster.

Trimming removed 3 bases from V and 2 bases from J, with 6 bases in between. The germline V gene encodes CDR1 MRHNA and CDR2 SNTAGT. This CDR3 spans 13 amino acids. Study conclusions and caveats: Rare sequences made up most TCRs, while some public TCRs were found in many donors. The productive fraction for most TCR beta V segments was about 87% or about 30% in an earlier analysis.

Regarding this clone: Its antigen is currently unknown.

Primers included in the PCR were 60 Vbeta and 13 Jbeta primers. The assay was immunoSEQ multiplex PCR, and TCRdb's table has in-frame clones only and misses some. The table includes over 100,000 clones, approximately 79% detected once. V is TRBV6-4 and J is TRBJ2-3; D is uncertain. Sequencing input: PBMCs. The source of this sequence is a man under 40 in good health and CMV-seronegative. DNA of the CDR3: TGTGCCAGCAGTGAGGGCTACACAGATACGCAGTATTTT. It translates to CASSEGYTDTQYF.